The clone carrying this TCR beta chain has only a few counts. What it recognizes is unknown. Without any cell sorting, about 20-32 mg of bulk tissue yielded co-extracted RNA and DNA. Tumor regions sampled: superior, inferior, left, right poles, and centre. The data belong to a study of tumor-infiltrating lymphocytes in primary liver carcinoma. Study-wide context: Stage T1-T3 N0M0 tumors spanned about 4 to 11 cm. Overall study results and limits: Tumor tissue displayed a significantly greater top-250-clone fraction than blood (p = 0.039).

Synthesis of TCR beta cDNA was carried out from 450 to 650 ng total RNA with a constant-region primer. Three nested multiplex PCR rounds of slightly modified ARM-PCR generated TCR beta libraries. In the first two PCR rounds, TRBV1-TRBV30 forward primers were paired with a C-beta reverse primer, and each round lasted approximately 9 cycles. MiXCR, run by TCRdb on the multiplex PCR reads, gives a single entry per CDR3 protein. This sample yields some 180,000 distinct CDR3 sequences, of which around four fifths are seen a single time; over 15% belongs to the top ten. Germline V gene sequence: CDR1 DFQATT, CDR2 SNEGSKA (reference sequence). The CDR3 extends over 15 amino acids. The V segment lost 0 bases and the J segment 7 bases; nucleotides outside the gene matches: 8.

Material: tumor tissue from primary liver carcinoma. The TCR originated in a man in his forties with primary liver carcinoma and hepatitis B virus infection. This sequence joins TRBV20-1 and TRBJ2-5, with 10 bases identical to TRBD2. In DNA form, the CDR3 reads TGCAGTGCTAGAGACCTAGCGGGAGCCGGAGGGACCCAGTACTTC. It codes for CSARDLAGAGGTQYF.